This T cell receptor beta chain was documented in a study of T cell responses to AZD1222 COVID-19 vaccine (dated by TCRdb to the early 2020s). For the study in its entirety: Because spike-specific TCR depth and breadth did not differ between the two schedules, AZD1222 recipients who got a second dose at roughly 4 weeks were pooled with those who got a second dose at roughly 12 weeks. A total of about 250 trial participants underwent TCR sequencing, of whom about 210 had received two doses of AZD1222 and roughly 26 had received two doses of the MenACWY control vaccine. Enrollment into the trials was organized by age into subgroups of 18-55, 56-69 and 70-plus years, and those subgroups contained about 150, 27 and 61 TCR-sequenced participants, respectively.

The CDR3 regions of human TCRbeta chains were analyzed by immunosequencing. The study's own analysis went as follows. Repertoire TCRs were checked for matches against a reference library of SARS-CoV-2-specific TCRs that had been generated using the MIRA antigen-specificity platform. Breadth meant the fraction of unique TCRs that were SARS-CoV-2-associated, whereas depth meant the fraction of total T cells that were SARS-CoV-2-associated. Using the MIRA data, each spike-specific TCR was assigned both to the spike region to which the TCR was reactive and to a CD4 or CD8 class. Log10-transformed breadth and depth values were compared by one-way ANOVA with Sidak's multiple comparisons tests. TCRdb holds this immuneACCESS table with in-frame rearrangements only. Some clones are missing; in checked studies, unresolved V genes explain under half, and the rest has no known cause. V, J and clone size were drawn from that table, and D and trimming were deduced from the DNA. Across this sample there are some 40,000 clones, with 80% seen only once. The leading ten clones occupy 3% to 5% of the sample.

In the paper's terms, the time point label means: baseline before first vaccination. Samples from vaccinated people were obtained from the UK trials COV001 and COV002, which included a single-blind randomized controlled phase 2/3 trial of AZD1222 (ChAdOx1 nCoV-19) in healthy adults. For TCRbeta chain sequencing, PBMC samples were collected from trial participants at day 0 and at day 28 after the second dose. What the study reported, not specific to this receptor: Vaccine-associated CD4 TCRs spanned the whole spike protein, with dominant responses in regions 160-218 and 743-854. Most participants were white British and females outnumbered males, and the authors suggested that clonal diversity may have been underestimated. In the small 56-69-year group, the increase in depth fell short of significance, most likely because of low power. Conclusions about previously exposed vaccinees are limited, since just a handful of AZD1222 recipients were seropositive for SARS-CoV-2 at baseline. After two AZD1222 doses, both the breadth and the depth of spike-specific TCRs were significantly higher than at day 0 and than in MenACWY recipients. Reportedly, close to half of the unique spike-specific TCRs recognized epitopes lying outside the regions that are mutated in the B.1.351 and B.1.1.7 variants. No day 14 peak-response samples were available, so repertoires were characterized only after the peak T cell response.

On this clone itself: The clone's antigen remains unknown. Base qualities are not recorded, but no much larger clone differs from it by a single base.

CDR1 and CDR2 were assigned from the germline V gene as SGHRS and YFSETQ. The CDR3 starts with the cysteine, ends with the phenylalanine, and has 15 residues. Only the CDR3 DNA is retained, 45 bases long and in frame from the first base. The trim is 0 bases for V and 0 bases for J, with a gap of 9 bases between the germline ends. This TCR came from an adult in good health. The V and J genes are TRBV5-1 and TRBJ1-1; TRBD1 is a possible D gene, resting on 5 matching bases. Here the sequenced sample was peripheral blood, taken on day 0 of AZD1222 vaccination. The CDR3 has the sequence CASSLAPGLNTEAFF. The nucleotides read TGCGCCAGCAGCTTGGCCCCAGGGCTGAACACTGAAGCTTTCTTT.